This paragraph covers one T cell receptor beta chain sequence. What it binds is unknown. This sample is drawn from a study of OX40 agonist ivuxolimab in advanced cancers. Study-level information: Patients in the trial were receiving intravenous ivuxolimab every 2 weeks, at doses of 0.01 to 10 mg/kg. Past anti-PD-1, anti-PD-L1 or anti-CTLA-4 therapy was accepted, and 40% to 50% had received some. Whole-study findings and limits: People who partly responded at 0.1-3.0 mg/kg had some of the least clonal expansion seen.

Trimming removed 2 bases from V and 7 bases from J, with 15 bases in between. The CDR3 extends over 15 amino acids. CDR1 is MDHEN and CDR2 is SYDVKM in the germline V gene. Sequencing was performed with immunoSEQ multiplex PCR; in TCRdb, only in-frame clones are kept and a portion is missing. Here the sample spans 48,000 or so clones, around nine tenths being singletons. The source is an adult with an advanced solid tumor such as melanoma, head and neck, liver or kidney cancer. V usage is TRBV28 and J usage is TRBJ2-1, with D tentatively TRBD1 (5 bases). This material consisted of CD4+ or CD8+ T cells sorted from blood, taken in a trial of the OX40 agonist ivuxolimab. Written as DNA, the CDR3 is TGTGCCAGCAGTTTAGAAAAGACAGCATCGAATGAGCAGTTCTTC. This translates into CASSLEKTASNEQFF.